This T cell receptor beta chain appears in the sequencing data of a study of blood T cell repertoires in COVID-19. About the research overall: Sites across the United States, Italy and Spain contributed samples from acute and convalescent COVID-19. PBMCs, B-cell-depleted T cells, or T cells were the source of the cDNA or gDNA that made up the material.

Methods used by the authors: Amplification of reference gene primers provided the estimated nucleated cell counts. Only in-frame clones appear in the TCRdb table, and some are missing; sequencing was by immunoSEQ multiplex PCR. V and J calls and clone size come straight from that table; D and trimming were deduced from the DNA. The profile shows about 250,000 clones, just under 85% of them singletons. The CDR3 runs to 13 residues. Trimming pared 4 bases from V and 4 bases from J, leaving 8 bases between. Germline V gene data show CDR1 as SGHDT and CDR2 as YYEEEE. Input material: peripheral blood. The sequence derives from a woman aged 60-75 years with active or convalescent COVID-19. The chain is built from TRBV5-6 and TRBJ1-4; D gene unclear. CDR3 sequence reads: CASSRGLNEKLFF. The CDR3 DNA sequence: TGTGCCAGCAGCCGTGGACTTAATGAAAAACTGTTTTTT.